The next 25 T cell receptor beta chains were all read from a single sample in a study of CD4 T cells in relation to SARS-CoV-2 and coronaviruses. The data were produced by immunoSEQ multiplex PCR, yet TCRdb's version contains in-frame clones alone and is incomplete. The profile shows 30,000 to 40,000 clones, 60% to 85% of them singletons. The antigens of these receptors remain unknown. The sequencing input was memory CD4+ T cells from PBMCs, cultured in vitro. Receptors originate from an adult with COVID-19.

The chain couples TRBV7-9 to TRBJ2-3; TRBD2 aligns across 8 bases. Trimming at V came to 8 bases and at J to 2 bases, leaving 15 bases not matched to a gene. The V gene's germline CDR1 is SEHNR and CDR2 FQNEAQ (reference sequence). The CDR3 extends over 17 amino acids. Here the CDR3 DNA reads TGTGCCAGCGGACCACAAGCCTCTAGCGGGCTCACAGATACGCAGTATTTT. Translated, it gives CASGPQASSGLTDTQYF.

The V and J genes are TRBV9 and TRBJ2-2, with D uncertain. The V and J ends lost 0 bases and 2 bases respectively, with 5 bases between them. There are 14 residues in the CDR3. Germline V gene lookup returns CDR1 SGDLS and CDR2 YYNGEE. CDR3 region: CASSVVTNTGELFF. CDR3 nucleotides: TGTGCCAGCAGCGTAGTCACAAACACCGGGGAGCTGTTTTTT.

This clone has a single count. The V and J genes are TRBV5-6 and TRBJ1-5; D uncertain. This CDR3 region has 14 residues. Germline CDR1 is SGHDT and CDR2 is YYEEEE. V shed 0 bases and J shed 4 bases, with 8 bases lying between them. This CDR3 is CASSLDGWNQPQHF. Written as DNA, the CDR3 is TGTGCCAGCAGCTTGGACGGGTGGAATCAGCCCCAGCATTTT.

The gene calls are TRBV27 and TRBJ2-2, with TRBD2 identical over 13 bases. Germline-derived CDR1 and CDR2 are MNHEY and SMNVEV (reference sequence). The V gene end was trimmed by 5 bases and the J gene end by 6 bases; junction bases not matched to a gene: 12. This CDR3 region has 18 residues. The DNA for the CDR3 is TGTGCCAGCAGTCCTAGACTAGCGGGAGGAATTTCCCCCGGGGAGCTGTTTTTT. It codes for CASSPRLAGGISPGELFF.

The V call is TRBV29-1, the J call TRBJ2-2, with 9 bases matching TRBD2. The CDR3 covers 13 residues. J was trimmed by 6 bases and V by 2 bases; bases with no gene match: 1. The V gene's germline CDR1 is SQVTM and CDR2 ANQGSEA. CDR3 DNA: TGCAGCGTTGAAAAGCGGGAGGCCGGGGAGCTGTTTTTT. Amino acid sequence: CSVEKREAGELFF.

This clone was counted a few times. The chain is built from TRBV4-1 and TRBJ2-5; a possible D gene is TRBD2 (5 bases). This CDR3 is 17 amino acids long. Germline V gene data show CDR1 as MGHRA and CDR2 as YSYEKL. V was shortened by 3 bases and J by 4 bases, with 21 bases between the two germline ends. The CDR3 sequence: CASSQPYRGGEGETQYF. CDR3 coding DNA: TGCGCCAGCAGCCAGCCCTATCGGGGTGGTGAAGGAGAGACCCAGTACTTC.

The chain is built from TRBV7-2 and TRBJ2-3, with no clear D. The CDR3 is 14 amino acids. Trimming left V 6 bases short and J 1 base short, with 11 bases between. The germline gives CDR1 SGHTA, CDR2 FQGNSA. CDR3 nucleotide sequence: TGTGCCAGCAGTTTAAGCAGAGGCACAGATACGCAGTATTTT. Translating it yields CASSLSRGTDTQYF.

This clone was picked up a small number of times. V gene TRBV2 combines with J gene TRBJ1-5, with D perhaps matching TRBD1 (6 bases). The germline V and J ends were trimmed by 4 bases and 7 bases, with 17 bases remaining between them. Germline V gives CDR1 SNHLY, CDR2 FYNNEI. The CDR3 totals 15 residues. The CDR3 protein is CASSGGRGPRQPQHF. Here the CDR3 DNA reads TGTGCCAGCAGTGGGGGCAGGGGCCCCCGCCAGCCCCAGCATTTT.

V gene TRBV18 combines with J gene TRBJ1-1; D unresolved. CDR3 size: 13 residues. CDR1 is KGHSH and CDR2 is LQKENI in the germline V gene. The V and J ends lost 5 bases and 1 base respectively, with 8 bases between them. The CDR3 DNA is TGTGCCAGCTCAACAACCCAGAACACTGAAGCTTTCTTT. It specifies CASSTTQNTEAFF.

This clone was seen only once. The gene calls are TRBV29-1 and TRBJ2-5; D perhaps matches TRBD2 (5 bases). Germline CDR1 and CDR2: SQVTM and ANQGSEA. V dropped 2 bases and J dropped 3 bases, with 13 bases sitting between them. The CDR3 covers 14 residues. The CDR3 DNA is TGCAGCGTTGAACGTCCCAGCGGAGAAGAGACCCAGTACTTC. Amino acids: CSVERPSGEETQYF.

The V gene is TRBV18, the J gene TRBJ1-4, with TRBD1 identical over 9 bases. The CDR3 has 16 amino acids. With 3 bases clipped from V and 3 bases from J, the junction kept 5 bases outside the gene matches. Per germline, CDR1 KGHSH and CDR2 LQKENI. CDR3 coding DNA: TGTGCCAGCTCACCCGTGACAGGGGGGTCTAATGAAAAACTGTTTTTT. As protein: CASSPVTGGSNEKLFF.

This clone was picked up one time. V gene TRBV4-1 combines with J gene TRBJ2-5, with TRBD2 identical over 15 bases. Germline CDR1 MGHRA, CDR2 YSYEKL. J lost 5 bases, V lost 1 base, and 11 bases had no gene match. The CDR3 loop spans 19 amino acids. CDR3 sequence (DNA): TGCGCCAGCAGCCAAGGAATACGGACTAGCGGGAGGGCTCTTGAGACCCAGTACTTC. It yields the protein CASSQGIRTSGRALETQYF.

The chain recombines TRBV6-5 with TRBJ2-1, with TRBD2 identical over 10 bases. V was pared by 6 bases and J by 5 bases, with 7 bases of the junction left unmatched. CDR3 length: 15 residues. CDR1 MNHEY and CDR2 SVGAGI come from the germline V gene. The CDR3 bases are TGTGCCAGCAGACCATGGACTAGCGGTAACAATGAGCAGTTCTTC. Its translation: CASRPWTSGNNEQFF.

This clone was picked up a small number of times. V is TRBV18 and J is TRBJ2-4; the D gene is possibly TRBD1 (5 bases). Germline assignment: CDR1 KGHSH and CDR2 LQKENI. V was shortened by 6 bases and J by 6 bases, with 12 bases between the two germline ends. The CDR3 sequence is 13 residues long. The CDR3 is CASSSPTVNIQYF. The CDR3 coding sequence is TGTGCCAGCTCCTCCCCGACAGTAAACATTCAGTACTTC.

Only one count was recorded for this clone. V gene TRBV3-1 (or the pseudogene TRBV3-2) combines with J gene TRBJ2-1; D uncertain. CDR3 size: 13 residues. The germline V gene has CDR1 LGHDT and CDR2 YNNKEL (reference sequence). Trimming took 2 bases from V and 14 from J, leaving 16 bases between them. The CDR3 DNA reads as TGTGCCAGCAGCCAAACCAAGGATTTTGCGGAGTTCTTC. Translating gives CASSQTKDFAEFF.

The chain couples TRBV6-6 to TRBJ1-5; the match to TRBD1 covers 7 bases. The germline CDR1 and CDR2 sequences are MNHNY and SVGAGI (reference sequence). The CDR3 totals 15 residues. Trimming cost V 4 bases and J 3 bases; bases outside gene matches: 6. CDR3 DNA: TGTGCCAGCAGTTCCTTCAGGGGGGTCAATCAGCCCCAGCATTTT. Translation gives CASSSFRGVNQPQHF.

There are a few counts of this clone. CDR3 amino acids: CASRGFVTDTQYF. CDR3 DNA: TGTGCCAGTAGAGGGTTTGTCACAGATACGCAGTATTTT. This chain connects TRBV19 to TRBJ2-3; unclear D gene. From germline, CDR1 is LNHDA and CDR2 SQIVND (reference sequence). Deletions cut 6 bases from V and 2 bases from J, with 9 bases between. CDR3 length: 13 residues.

The rearrangement joins TRBV5-1 to TRBJ2-7; 10 nucleotides match TRBD1. The J segment lost 0 bases and the V segment lost 6 bases, leaving 3 bases of the junction unmatched. CDR3 length equals 14 residues. Germline CDR1 and CDR2: SGHRS and YFSETQ. The chain's CDR3 is CASKDRGVSYEQYF. The CDR3 coding sequence is TGCGCCAGCAAGGACAGGGGGGTCTCCTACGAGCAGTACTTC.

This chain links TRBV24-1 with TRBJ2-1, with TRBD1 matching 9 bases. Trimming at V came to 1 base and at J to 2 bases, leaving 5 bases not matched to a gene. CDR3 length equals 17 residues. Germline lookup yields CDR1 KGHDR and CDR2 SFDVKD. Here the CDR3 DNA reads TGTGCCACCAGTGATTTTCGGGGACAGGGTACCTACAATGAGCAGTTCTTC. Its protein is CATSDFRGQGTYNEQFF.

The chain joins TRBV9 to TRBJ2-5; 8 nucleotides match TRBD2. CDR3 size: 14 residues. Germline trimming cut 0 bases from V and 5 bases from J; bases unmatched to any gene: 3. The germline V gene encodes CDR1 SGDLS and CDR2 YYNGEE. CDR3 DNA sequence: TGTGCCAGCAGCGTAGCGGGAGGGCCGGAGACCCAGTACTTC. Protein product: CASSVAGGPETQYF.

V and J are TRBV28 and TRBJ2-7, with D possibly being TRBD1 (6 bases). This CDR3 is built from 14 residues. Trimming removed 6 bases from V and 5 bases from J, with 17 bases in between. Germline CDR1 and CDR2: MDHEN and SYDVKM. CDR3 protein: CASSSTGSFHEQYF. For the CDR3, the DNA is TGTGCCAGCAGCTCCACAGGGAGTTTCCACGAGCAGTACTTC.

The chain joins TRBV7-2 to TRBJ2-6; 7 bases map to TRBD2. V lost 6 bases and J lost 4; bases outside the gene matches: 9. Germline V gene sequence: CDR1 SGHTA, CDR2 FQGNSA. The length of the CDR3 is 16 residues. The CDR3 nucleotides read TGTGCCAGCAGTTGGGGGGGTGGTAGAGGGGCCAACGTCCTGACTTTC. Protein: CASSWGGGRGANVLTF.

In DNA, the CDR3 is TGTGCCAGCAGCTCGACCGGGACTAGCGGAACGCAGTTCTTC. Translated, it gives CASSSTGTSGTQFF. J is TRBJ2-1 and V is TRBV11-3; 11 nucleotides line up with TRBD2. The V gene end was trimmed by 4 bases and the J gene end by 12 bases; junction bases not matched to a gene: 8. This CDR3 spans 14 amino acids. Germline V gene sequence: CDR1 SGHNT, CDR2 YENEEA.

Of note for this clone: Mismatch with germline at one junction end may stem from a read error. The chain couples TRBV5-1 to TRBJ2-5; TRBD1 is a possible D gene (5 bases). CDR1 and CDR2 from the germline V gene are SGHRS and YFSETQ. The CDR3 spans 13 residues. CDR3 DNA: TGCGCCAGCAGCTTGGGCCAGGGAATCGGGTCGCACTTC. This sequence encodes CASSLGQGIGSHF.

The V gene is TRBV6-2 or TRBV6-3, the J gene TRBJ1-1; D gene ambiguous. V was cut by 2 bases and J by 1 base, with 5 bases left in between. This CDR3 comprises 13 residues. Germline V gives CDR1 MNHEY, CDR2 SVGEGT. DNA for the CDR3: TGTGCCAGCAGTTACGACCAGAACACTGAAGCTTTCTTT. Encoded protein: CASSYDQNTEAFF.